The T cell receptor beta chain described here comes from a study of T cells after yellow fever vaccination. The germline V and J ends were trimmed by 3 bases and 0 bases, with 8 bases remaining between them. The CDR3 sequence is 14 residues long. Germline V gene data show CDR1 as SGHTA and CDR2 as FQGTGA. This clonotype was found many times. TCRdb re-derived calls from the 5' RACE reads in MiXCR, one entry per CDR3 protein. The sample shows roughly 150,000 distinct CDR3 sequences, about 6.9% of them seen only once. This chain joins TRBV7-3 and TRBJ1-1; D may be TRBD1 (6 bases). Sequencing used CD4+ T cells sorted from PBMCs, obtained 10 days after the yellow fever booster vaccination. This TCR was recovered from a man younger than 40 who received the YFV17D yellow fever vaccine. CDR3 nucleotide sequence: TGTGCCAGCAGCTTGGGGGGGCTGAACACTGAAGCTTTCTTT. Translation gives CASSLGGLNTEAFF.